This T cell receptor (beta chain) derives from a study of beta chain features in type 1 diabetes. Study overall: Examination of sorted cells across all samples involved more than 100,000,000 cells. Findings and caveats of the study: TCRB CDR3s from Type 1 diabetes patients were moderately but significantly shorter in all four CD4+ subsets. Patients' naive, central memory and regulatory TCRB repertoires appeared more alike than those of healthy donors.

Concerning this clone itself: What it recognizes is unknown.

Cell sorting via CD45RO/CCR7/CD25/CD127/CD95/CD27 was performed to obtain CD4+ naive, central memory, regulatory and stem cell-like memory cells. Sequenced material consisted of expressed TCRB transcripts (all of the isolated RNA was reverse transcribed). Some clones are missing from TCRdb's copy, which holds only in-frame ones; the method was immunoSEQ multiplex PCR. The sample gives nearly 700,000 clones, about an eighth of which show up once; 0.022% is in the top ten. Germline loops: CDR1 MNHEY, CDR2 SVGAGI. V shed 2 bases and J shed 7 bases, with 14 bases lying between them. The CDR3 is 14 residues long.

V is TRBV6-5 and J is TRBJ1-1; no clear D. Input material: naive CD4+ T cells from blood. This sequence originates from a man younger than 30 with type 1 diabetes. The CDR3 nucleotides are TGTGCCAGCAGTTACGGCAGGATCGATTTTGAAGCTTTCTTT. Translated, it gives CASSYGRIDFEAFF.